This T cell receptor beta chain stems from a study of tissue T cells after allogeneic stem cell transplantation. The overall study: Tissue samples with histologically apparent lymphocytes on H&E review were prioritized for sequencing. Notes on the study in general: Which tissue TCRs were alloreactive or antigen-specific was not determined. Some clones might be persisting host cells. TCR repertoires tracked anatomic similarity, regardless of disease or transplant status.

As regards this clone: The antigen is not known.

TCRbeta CDR3 was sequenced at survey depth with template counts. Repertoires were generated with immunoSEQ multiplex PCR, while TCRdb's copy carries only in-frame clones and drops some. The sample yields 10,000 or so clones, around 62% seen once. The sample here was tissue from the ileum, taken at autopsy. The clonotype comes from a woman aged 18-49 years with breast cancer.

The CDR3 region has the DNA TGTGCCAGCAGACTGGACACATGGAACTATGGCTACACCTTC. Translating gives CASRLDTWNYGYTF. The V and J genes are TRBV6-5 and TRBJ1-2, with D perhaps matching TRBD1 (5 bases). Between the trimmed V and J ends, which lost 6 bases and 2 bases, there was a span of 13 bases. Germline V lookup: CDR1 MNHEY, CDR2 SVGAGI. This CDR3 is 14 amino acids long.